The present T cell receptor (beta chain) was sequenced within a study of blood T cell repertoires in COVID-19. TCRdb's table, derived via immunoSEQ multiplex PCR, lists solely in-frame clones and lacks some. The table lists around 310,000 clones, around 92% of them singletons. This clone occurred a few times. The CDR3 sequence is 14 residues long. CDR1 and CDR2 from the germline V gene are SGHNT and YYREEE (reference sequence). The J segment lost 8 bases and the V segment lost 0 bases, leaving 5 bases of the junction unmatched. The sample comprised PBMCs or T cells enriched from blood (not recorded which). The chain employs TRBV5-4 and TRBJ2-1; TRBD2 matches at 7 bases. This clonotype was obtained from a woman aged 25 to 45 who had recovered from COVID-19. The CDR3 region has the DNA TGTGCCAGCAGCTTGGGACTAGCTCTCGATGAGCAGTTCTTC. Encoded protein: CASSLGLALDEQFF. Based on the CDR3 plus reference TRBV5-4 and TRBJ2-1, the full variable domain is ETGVTQSPTHLIKTRGQQVTLRCSSQSGHNTVSWYQQALGQGPQFIFQYYREEENGRGNFPPRFSGLQFPNYSSELNVNALELDDSALYLCASSLGLALDEQFFGPGTRLTVL.